What follows are 4 T cell receptor beta chains derived from one specimen sequenced in a study of shared T cell receptors in the human thymus. Some clones are missing from TCRdb's copy, which holds only in-frame ones; the method was immunoSEQ multiplex PCR. The sample includes approximately 400,000 clones, over 90% of them seen just once. The sequenced sample was thymocytes. The source is a human donor.

The chain combines TRBV27 with TRBJ2-7; 13 bases align to TRBD2. Trimming cost V 0 bases and J 5 bases; bases outside gene matches: 4. Germline V gene sequence: CDR1 MNHEY, CDR2 SMNVEV (reference sequence). CDR3 length equals 16 residues. The CDR3: CASSLSGTSGMNEQYF. In DNA, the CDR3 is TGTGCCAGCAGTTTATCTGGGACTAGCGGGATGAACGAGCAGTACTTC.

V usage is TRBV5-8 and J usage is TRBJ2-7, with 8 nucleotides matching TRBD2. This CDR3 contains 14 residues. Trimming at V came to 3 bases and at J to 5 bases, leaving 7 bases not matched to a gene. The V gene's germline CDR1 is SGHTS and CDR2 YDEGEE. CDR3 in amino acids: CASSSTSGGDEQYF. DNA for the CDR3: TGTGCCAGCAGCTCGACCTCCGGGGGGGACGAGCAGTACTTC.

CDR3 coding DNA: TGCAGCGTTGGGCTAGCGGCTTCCTACGAGCAGTACTTC. Its protein product is CSVGLAASYEQYF. The rearrangement uses TRBV29-1 and TRBJ2-7; 7 bases are a match to TRBD2. Trimming removed 4 bases from V and 1 base from J; junction bases left unmatched: 4. Germline V CDR1 and CDR2: SQVTM, ANQGSEA. This CDR3 comprises 13 residues.

The rearrangement uses TRBV4-1 and TRBJ2-2; 11 positions match TRBD2. CDR3 size: 18 residues. Unmatched junction bases numbered 4, after V lost 1 base and J lost 0 bases. CDR1 MGHRA and CDR2 YSYEKL come from the germline V gene. DNA of the CDR3: TGCGCCAGCAGCCAAGGACTAGCGGGACCACCGAACACCGGGGAGCTGTTTTTT. This gives the protein CASSQGLAGPPNTGELFF.